The rows below give T cell receptor beta chains drawn from one sample of a study of CD8+ T cells in alopecia areata. Libraries were prepared by immunoSEQ multiplex PCR; TCRdb keeps only in-frame clonotypes and omits some of them. The data show a few hundred thousand clones, with 66% seen just once and more than 1% held by the top ten. Sequences were derived from CD4+ T cells sorted from blood, sampled at week 44, from a patient treated with tofacitinib. The receptors here all came from a human donor with alopecia areata. CDR3s include the opening cysteine and the closing phenylalanine or tryptophan. The D gene is left open where the match is weak. Rows give clone size only sometimes, using once, few, many, or a class for an expanded clone.

V gene	D gene	clone size	J gene	CDR3 DNA	CDR3 protein
TRBV4-3	TRBD1	.	TRBJ2-5	TGCGCCAGCAGCCAGGAAGACAGGGCGCGAGAGACCCAGTACTTC	CASSQEDRARETQYF
TRBV19	.	.	TRBJ2-5	TGTGCCAGTAGCCCGTCAGGGGTGGAGACCCAGTACTTC	CASSPSGVETQYF
TRBV5-1	TRBD2	.	TRBJ2-5	TGCGCCAGCAGCTTCTCTAGCGGGGGAAGAGAGACCCAGTACTTC	CASSFSSGGRETQYF
TRBV29-1	TRBD2	.	TRBJ2-5	TGCAGCGTTGAATCACGAAGCGGGGGAGAGACCCAGTACTTC	CSVESRSGGETQYF
TRBV29-1	TRBD2	.	TRBJ2-1	TGCAGCGTTGAAGGGACTAGCGGGGGGTACAATGAGCAGTTCTTC	CSVEGTSGGYNEQFF
TRBV6-5	.	few	TRBJ2-7	TGTGCCAGCAGTGATCTGAAGGGGGACGAGCAGTACTTC	CASSDLKGDEQYF
TRBV29-1	.	.	TRBJ1-1	TGCAGCGTTGAAACCACAGGGTTGGCTGAAGCTTTCTTT	CSVETTGLAEAFF
TRBV20-1	TRBD2	.	TRBJ2-1	TGCAGTGCTACGACTAGCCATGAGCAGTTCTTC	CSATTSHEQFF
TRBV7-8	.	few	TRBJ2-5	TGTGCCAGCAGCCCTCCCCTAGGTCGGGGCCAAGAGACCCAGTACTTC	CASSPPLGRGQETQYF
TRBV30	.	.	TRBJ1-5	TGTGCCTGGAGTGCTGGAGATAGCAATCAGCCCCAGCATTTT	CAWSAGDSNQPQHF
TRBV15	.	.	TRBJ1-3	TGTGCCACCAGCCCTGGGGGTGTAGACACCATATATTTT	CATSPGGVDTIYF
TRBV30	TRBD2	.	TRBJ2-3	TGTGCCCTTGACGCGGGGGGGACAGATACGCAGTATTTT	CALDAGGTDTQYF
TRBV5-1	TRBD2	.	TRBJ2-3	TGCGCCAGCAGCTCTCCGGGGCGGGGAGGGGATACGCAGTATTTT	CASSSPGRGGDTQYF
TRBV19	.	.	TRBJ1-1	TGTGCCACCGAATCCGGGACACCAACCGAGGGAGCTTTCTTT	CATESGTPTEGAFF
TRBV30	.	.	TRBJ1-4	TGTGCCTGGGAGACAGACGGTTATGAAAAACTGTTTTTT	CAWETDGYEKLFF
TRBV27	TRBD1	.	TRBJ2-2	TGTGCCAGCAGTTATCTCGGGACAGGGAGAAACACCGGGGAGCTGTTTTTT	CASSYLGTGRNTGELFF
TRBV30	.	.	TRBJ1-2	TGTGCCTGGAGTATGGCAGATTCTAACTATGGCTACACCTTC	CAWSMADSNYGYTF
TRBV5-6	.	.	TRBJ2-7	TGTGCCAGCAGCCTTCGCGGACAGAGCGACGAGCAGTACTTC	CASSLRGQSDEQYF
TRBV5-6	.	once	TRBJ2-7	TGTGCCAGCAGCTTGGGGTACGAGCAGTACTTC	CASSLGYEQYF
TRBV30	TRBD1	few	TRBJ1-2	TGTGCCTGGAGTCTTACCGGGACAGGGGGAACCTATGGCTACACCTTC	CAWSLTGTGGTYGYTF
TRBV27	TRBD1	.	TRBJ2-6	TGTGCCAGCAGAAGACAGGGGTCTGGGGCCAACGTCCTGACTTTC	CASRRQGSGANVLTF
TRBV11-3	.	.	TRBJ1-1	TGTGCCAGCAGCCCTGGACAGAACACTGAAGCTTTCTTT	CASSPGQNTEAFF
TRBV30	.	.	TRBJ2-2	TGTGCCTCCAGGCCGGGGGGCCTGTACACCGGGGAGCTGTTTTTT	CASRPGGLYTGELFF
TRBV29-1	.	.	TRBJ2-5	TGCAGCGTCCGTGTCCCCTCAGAGACCCAGTACTTC	CSVRVPSETQYF
TRBV7-3	.	.	TRBJ2-2	TGTGCCAGCGGTCCGGGGGGCTACACCGGGGAGCTGTTTTTT	CASGPGGYTGELFF
TRBV4-3	.	.	TRBJ1-1	TGCGCCAGCAGCCAACGATCCGGACGGGGGAACACTGAAGCTTTCTTT	CASSQRSGRGNTEAFF
TRBV1	.	.	TRBJ1-2	TGCACCAGCAGCCAAGGGGACGGCCCTTATGGCTACACCTTC	CTSSQGDGPYGYTF